This TCR beta chain comes out of a study of CD8 T cells in ankylosing spondylitis (dated by TCRdb to about 2017). Study-wide context: The study set out to find disease-linked TCR variants by profiling T cell receptor beta repertoires in ankylosing spondylitis patients and healthy donors. The full study cohort comprised 20 to 25 ankylosing spondylitis patients and approximately 100 healthy donors. Peripheral blood was sampled, and synovial fluid was also collected from ankylosing spondylitis patients. What the study reported, not specific to this receptor: Some of the motif variants had been reported before in the synovial fluid and blood of reactive arthritis patients, a finding that suggests common disease-initiation mechanisms. According to the report, matched synovial fluid samples from ankylosing spondylitis patients were significantly enriched for the disease-linked clones. The disease-linked clones had a CD8+ phenotype and were found at relatively low frequencies in peripheral blood. Blood from ankylosing spondylitis patients appeared to be characterized by a TCR beta motif made up of about 8 highly homologous amino acid variants.

Synovial fluid samples and blood samples obtained from the same ankylosing spondylitis patients were matched. The sample was run on an Illumina HiSeq 2500. Quantitative 5'-RACE with molecular barcodes was used to prepare TCR beta libraries. The paper's processing steps were these. Disease-linked TCR variants were identified with a new computational method built on a probabilistic model of VDJ rearrangement. In TCRdb, the public reads were trimmed at Q25 with fastp and aligned with MiXCR, with productive beta chains retained. Rows are unified per CDR3 protein, each entry keeping the most common DNA and genes. In this record, the V and J calls reflect TCRdb's handling and not the investigators' own analysis. Within this sample are some 39,000 distinct CDR3 sequences, with approximately 9.9% of them counted one time only. Clones ranked in the top ten supply 20% to 25% of the sample. Worth noting for this clonotype: The antigen it binds to is not known. No clone much larger than this one lies a single base away; base qualities are absent.

Trimming costs V 3 bases and J 0 bases, and their ends lie 8 bases apart. The CDR3 covers 15 residues, taking in both the cysteine and the phenylalanine. Only the CDR3 region is kept as DNA, spanning 45 bases read in frame from base 1. In the germline V gene (reference sequence), CDR1 corresponds to LNHDA and CDR2 to SQIVND. The sequenced sample consisted of synovial fluid, either unsorted or a sorted T cell fraction (not recorded which). The TCR comes from a male donor with ankylosing spondylitis. Recombination linked TRBV19 to TRBJ1-4; the D gene is not confidently resolved. The CDR3 loop reads CASSMGIATNEKLFF. The base sequence is TGTGCCAGTAGTATGGGGATTGCAACTAATGAAAAACTGTTTTTT.